These 24 T cell receptor beta chains originate from one sample sequenced in a study of T cells in tuberculosis. Generated by immunoSEQ multiplex PCR, the TCRdb table keeps only in-frame clones and is missing some. The sample lists about 34,000 clones, over 85% occurring once. As to time point: new active TB diagnosis, blood taken before or within 7 days of starting treatment. Sequencing used PBMCs, obtained at tuberculosis diagnosis. The receptor source for this set is an adult with tuberculosis.

This chain connects TRBV7-9 to TRBJ1-3; 10 nucleotides match TRBD1. Trimming at V came to 5 bases and at J to 8 bases, leaving 6 bases not matched to a gene. Germline lookup yields CDR1 SEHNR and CDR2 FQNEAQ (reference sequence). The length of the CDR3 is 14 residues. The CDR3, as DNA: TGTGCCAGCAGCCTTATGGACAGGGGGGACACCATATATTTT. Translated, it gives CASSLMDRGDTIYF.

The V call is TRBV2, the J call TRBJ1-1, with D possibly being TRBD1 (6 bases). The V end was cut by 5 bases, the J end by 3 bases, with 7 bases between. This CDR3 spans 12 amino acids. Germline V gene lookup returns CDR1 SNHLY and CDR2 FYNNEI. CDR3 bases: TGTGCCAGCAGTCACAGGGACACTGAAGCTTTCTTT. This codes for CASSHRDTEAFF.

The chain uses TRBV11-2 and TRBJ1-6; no reliable D call. Germline lookup yields CDR1 SGHAT and CDR2 FQNNGV. The ends were cut back, 5 bases at V and 4 bases at J, with 18 bases in the middle. This CDR3 contains 17 residues. This CDR3 is CASSPGSPGIYNSPLHF. The CDR3, as DNA: TGTGCCAGCAGCCCCGGGAGTCCGGGGATTTATAATTCACCCCTCCACTTT.

This clone was observed a single time. V usage is TRBV9 and J usage is TRBJ2-5; TRBD1 aligns across 8 bases. This CDR3 has 16 residues. Trimming cost V 4 bases and J 2 bases; bases outside gene matches: 10. Germline V gene data show CDR1 as SGDLS and CDR2 as YYNGEE. CDR3 protein: CASSPGGTGVQETQYF. DNA of the CDR3: TGTGCCAGCAGCCCAGGCGGGACAGGTGTTCAAGAGACCCAGTACTTC. The complete variable domain, with remaining parts taken from reference TRBV9 and TRBJ2-5, reads DSGVTQTPKHLITATGQRVTLRCSPRSGDLSVYWYQQSLDQGLQFLIQYYNGEERAKGNILERFSAQQFPDLHSELNLSSLELGDSALYFCASSPGGTGVQETQYFGPGTRLLVL.

The rearrangement joins TRBV9 to TRBJ1-2, with D maybe TRBD1 (5 bases). The V end lost 3 bases, the J end lost 4 bases, and 7 bases lay between the germline ends. The CDR3 runs 12 residues. The germline gives CDR1 SGDLS, CDR2 YYNGEE. The CDR3 DNA follows: TGTGCCAGCAGCGGACAGCTCTATGGCTACACCTTC. It codes for CASSGQLYGYTF.

This chain joins TRBV28 and TRBJ2-5, with a possible D match to TRBD2 (5 bases). V was shortened by 4 bases and J by 1 base, with 22 bases between the two germline ends. The length of the CDR3 is 18 residues. From germline, CDR1 is MDHEN and CDR2 SYDVKM. CDR3 nucleotides: TGTGCCAGCAGTTCCCGACTAACCGGACGTCCCGTCCAAGAGACCCAGTACTTC. This gives the protein CASSSRLTGRPVQETQYF.

This chain joins TRBV28 and TRBJ2-4; a weak D match, TRBD2 (6 bases). Germline V gives CDR1 MDHEN, CDR2 SYDVKM. The V and J ends lost 5 bases and 1 base respectively, with 12 bases between them. The CDR3 loop spans 15 amino acids. CDR3 loop: CASSSGSQAKNIQYF. For the CDR3, the DNA is TGTGCCAGCAGTAGCGGGTCGCAGGCCAAAAACATTCAGTACTTC.

This chain connects TRBV5-6 to TRBJ2-6, with unresolved D. CDR1 is SGHDT and CDR2 is YYEEEE in the germline V gene. This CDR3 has 15 amino acids. V lost 2 bases to trimming and J lost 3 bases, with 9 bases between them. The CDR3 bases are TGTGCCAGCAGCTTAGACTTTGGTGGGGCCAACGTCCTGACTTTC. Encoded protein: CASSLDFGGANVLTF.

The V gene is TRBV29-1, the J gene TRBJ2-1; TRBD2 is a possible D gene (6 bases). V lost 7 bases to trimming and J lost 3 bases, with 10 bases between them. CDR1 and CDR2 from the germline V gene are SQVTM and ANQGSEA. This CDR3 comprises 12 residues. Here the CDR3 reads CSAGTDYNEQFF. The DNA of the CDR3 is TGCAGCGCTGGGACTGACTACAATGAGCAGTTCTTC.

This chain connects TRBV4-1 to TRBJ2-7; TRBD1 aligns across 9 bases. This CDR3 region has 15 residues. Unmatched junction bases numbered 7, after V lost 5 bases and J lost 2 bases. Germline assignment: CDR1 MGHRA and CDR2 YSYEKL. The CDR3: CASSLRTGDTYEQYF. The CDR3 coding sequence is TGCGCCAGCAGCTTAAGGACAGGGGATACCTACGAGCAGTACTTC.

The chain links TRBV9 to TRBJ2-1; 11 nucleotides match TRBD2. The germline V gene encodes CDR1 SGDLS and CDR2 YYNGEE. Trimming removed 0 bases from V and 10 bases from J; junction bases left unmatched: 6. The CDR3 runs to 15 residues. The CDR3 nucleotides read TGTGCCAGCAGCGTAGTCTCTGGGACTAGCGGCGAGCAGTTCTTC. This gives the protein CASSVVSGTSGEQFF.

The V call is TRBV15, the J call TRBJ2-5; a weak D match, TRBD2 (6 bases). Germline lookup yields CDR1 LNHNV and CDR2 YYDKDF (reference sequence). This CDR3 has 15 amino acids. Between the trimmed V and J ends, which lost 0 bases and 5 bases, there was a span of 13 bases. This CDR3 is CATSRDRAGMETQYF. The CDR3 DNA reads as TGTGCCACCAGCAGAGATCGGGCGGGGATGGAGACCCAGTACTTC.

The chain recombines TRBV13 with TRBJ2-7; TRBD2 matches 7 bases. CDR1 and CDR2 (germline): PRHDT, FYEKMQ (reference sequence). V lost 3 bases, J lost 3 bases, and 8 bases stayed unmatched. CDR3 length: 15 amino acids. The DNA of the CDR3 is TGTGCCAGCAGCTTGAGGCTAGCGGCAGTCTACGAGCAGTACTTC. Amino acids: CASSLRLAAVYEQYF.

V usage is TRBV19 and J usage is TRBJ2-7; 8 positions agree with TRBD1. The CDR3 has 17 amino acids. V trimming: 5 bases; J trimming: 2 bases; junction bases outside the gene matches: 14. Germline CDR1 is LNHDA and CDR2 is SQIVND (reference sequence). The CDR3 loop reads CASSPLPGQGSTYEQYF. In nucleotides, the CDR3 is TGTGCCAGTAGTCCCCTCCCAGGACAGGGAAGCACCTACGAGCAGTACTTC.

The chain carries TRBV4-1 and TRBJ1-3, with 7 bases aligning to TRBD1. After removal of 1 base from V and 0 bases from J, the junction contained 6 bases not matched to a gene. Per the germline V gene, CDR1 is MGHRA and CDR2 is YSYEKL. This CDR3 has 17 residues. The CDR3 DNA sequence: TGCGCCAGCAGCCAAGCCGGACAGGTCCTCTCTGGAAACACCATATATTTT. This encodes CASSQAGQVLSGNTIYF.

The chain carries TRBV28 and TRBJ2-1; D gene uncertain. This CDR3 is 12 amino acids long. The V gene lost 6 bases and the J gene lost 9 bases, with 12 bases spanning the gap. Germline V CDR1 and CDR2: MDHEN, SYDVKM. CDR3 amino acids: CASSYIRTEQFF. The CDR3 DNA reads as TGTGCCAGCAGCTATATTAGAACTGAGCAGTTCTTC.

This sequence joins TRBV13 and TRBJ2-7; 9 positions agree with TRBD1. V dropped 4 bases and J dropped 3; count of bases not matched to a gene: 4. This CDR3 comprises 14 residues. Germline assignment: CDR1 PRHDT and CDR2 FYEKMQ (reference sequence). Here the CDR3 reads CASSSAGQGYEQYF. Written as DNA, the CDR3 is TGTGCCAGCAGCTCCGCGGGACAGGGCTACGAGCAGTACTTC.

This clone was observed once. V usage is TRBV7-6 and J usage is TRBJ2-3; D perhaps matches TRBD2 (6 bases). This CDR3 has 16 residues. Between the trimmed V and J ends, which lost 1 base and 4 bases, there was a span of 15 bases. Germline V CDR1 and CDR2: SGHVS, FNYEAQ. The CDR3 reads CASSLGPASGADTQYF. CDR3 in DNA: TGTGCCAGCAGCTTAGGCCCGGCTTCGGGGGCAGATACGCAGTATTTT.

The CDR3 nucleotides are TGTGCCAGCAGTTTCAGGGGGCTGGGATCAGCTGAAGCTTTCTTT. The encoded protein is CASSFRGLGSAEAFF. The chain employs TRBV28 and TRBJ1-1, with 8 bases matching TRBD1. CDR1 is MDHEN and CDR2 is SYDVKM in the germline V gene. CDR3 length equals 15 residues. The trim removed 3 bases at V and 6 bases at J, leaving 9 bases unmatched.

V is TRBV6-5 and J is TRBJ2-7, with TRBD1 identical over 10 bases. Germline V gene lookup returns CDR1 MNHEY and CDR2 SVGAGI. CDR3 length: 15 residues. The ends lost 6 bases at V and 4 bases at J; junction bases unmatched: 9. The chain's CDR3 is CASRIRQGAGYEQYF. The CDR3 coding sequence is TGTGCCAGCAGAATTCGACAGGGGGCAGGTTACGAGCAGTACTTC.

This sequence joins TRBV15 and TRBJ2-7; a weak D match, TRBD1 (5 bases). Germline lookup yields CDR1 LNHNV and CDR2 YYDKDF (reference sequence). CDR3 length: 15 residues. V shed 0 bases and J shed 0 bases, with 9 bases lying between them. CDR3 amino acids: CATSRDRALSYEQYF. CDR3 bases: TGTGCCACCAGCAGAGACAGGGCACTCTCCTACGAGCAGTACTTC.

The CDR3 coding sequence is TGTGCCAGCAGCCAAGCCTTGCAGGGGTACTATGGCTACACCTTC. This translates into CASSQALQGYYGYTF. The chain employs TRBV4-2 and TRBJ1-2, with TRBD1 as a possible D gene (6 bases). V was pared by 1 base and J by 3 bases, with 12 bases between. Germline V gene data show CDR1 as LGHNA and CDR2 as YNFKEQ. CDR3 length: 15 amino acids.

The chain employs TRBV7-3 and TRBJ2-3; 13 bases match TRBD2. V lost 5 bases to trimming and J lost 4 bases; unmatched junction nucleotides: 6. This CDR3 contains 16 residues. Germline V gene lookup returns CDR1 SGHTA and CDR2 FQGTGA. The CDR3 sequence is CASSITSGGAPDTQYF. Written as DNA, the CDR3 is TGTGCCAGCAGCATCACTAGCGGGGGGGCGCCAGATACGCAGTATTTT.

The chain is built from TRBV6-5 and TRBJ2-7, with D possibly being TRBD1 (6 bases). V was trimmed by 4 bases and J by 7 bases, leaving 14 bases between them. Germline values: CDR1 MNHEY, CDR2 SVGAGI. This CDR3 region has 13 residues. The CDR3 DNA is TGTGCCAGCAGTTTTAACAGGGTGGGAGAGCAGTACTTC. Amino acids: CASSFNRVGEQYF.